The 24 T cell receptor beta chains presented below share a single source sample, sequenced in a study of shared clonotypes between healthy human individuals. Profiled with immunoSEQ multiplex PCR; TCRdb holds only in-frame clones, not every one. The sample yields roughly 500,000 clones, 60% to 80% seen once. The sample comprised PBMCs. The receptors were sampled from a woman in her forties in good health. Some clones in this sample may be carry-over from other donors' samples.

CDR3 DNA sequence: TGTGCCACCAGCAGAGACAGGGCGGTAAACACCATATATTTT. Amino acids: CATSRDRAVNTIYF. The chain combines TRBV15 with TRBJ1-3, with D perhaps matching TRBD1 (5 bases). The length of the CDR3 is 14 residues. Germline assignment: CDR1 LNHNV and CDR2 YYDKDF (reference sequence). Trimming removed 0 bases at V and 6 bases at J, with 9 bases between.

J is TRBJ2-1 and V is TRBV19, with TRBD2 identical over 11 bases. The J segment lost 4 bases and the V segment lost 5 bases, leaving 4 bases of the junction unmatched. CDR1 and CDR2 (germline): LNHDA, SQIVND (reference sequence). The CDR3 loop spans 15 amino acids. CDR3: CASSPSGRTYNEQFF. CDR3 nucleotide sequence: TGTGCCAGTAGTCCTAGCGGGAGGACATACAATGAGCAGTTCTTC.

V is TRBV7-2 and J is TRBJ2-5, with D possibly TRBD2 on 5 matching bases. The CDR3 spans 13 residues. Trimming took 6 bases from V and 2 from J, leaving 10 bases between them. In germline, CDR1 is SGHTA, CDR2 FQGNSA. DNA for the CDR3: TGTGCCAGCAGACCAACTAGTCAAGAGACCCAGTACTTC. This codes for CASRPTSQETQYF.

The chain uses TRBV7-2 and TRBJ1-2; D is perhaps TRBD1 (5 bases). The CDR3 sequence is 15 residues long. Germline V CDR1 and CDR2: SGHTA, FQGNSA. Trimming took 3 bases from V and 5 from J, leaving 16 bases between them. The CDR3 DNA follows: TGTGCCAGCAGCTTGGGCGCAGGGTCCGCATATGGCTACACCTTC. Protein: CASSLGAGSAYGYTF.

The chain combines TRBV28 with TRBJ1-4; no firm D call. The CDR3 consists of 12 residues. Per the germline V gene, CDR1 is MDHEN and CDR2 is SYDVKM. V dropped 5 bases and J dropped 6 bases, with 7 bases sitting between them. CDR3 sequence reads: CASSPPDEKLFF. In DNA form, the CDR3 reads TGTGCCAGCAGTCCCCCCGATGAAAAACTGTTTTTT.

The count of this clone is one. The CDR3, as DNA: TGTGCCAGCAGTCCCAGGGACTCTGGAAACACCATATATTTT. Protein product: CASSPRDSGNTIYF. The rearrangement uses TRBV28 and TRBJ1-3; perhaps TRBD1 as D (5 bases). V lost 5 bases and J lost 0, with 8 bases in between. CDR1 and CDR2 (germline): MDHEN, SYDVKM. The CDR3 runs to 14 residues.

This rearrangement joins TRBV2 to TRBJ2-3; 10 nucleotides agree with TRBD2. V lost 7 bases and J lost 6; bases outside the gene matches: 10. This CDR3 is 15 amino acids long. Per the germline V gene, CDR1 is SNHLY and CDR2 is FYNNEI. CDR3 region: CASKTSSGSLDTQYF. CDR3 DNA: TGTGCCAGCAAAACGTCTAGCGGGAGCTTGGATACGCAGTATTTT.

This rearrangement joins TRBV7-9 to TRBJ2-3; the match to TRBD1 covers 10 bases. The germline CDR1 and CDR2 sequences are SEHNR and FQNEAQ (reference sequence). The CDR3 length is 17 residues. The V and J ends lost 0 bases and 5 bases, in that order; junction bases with no gene match: 8. The CDR3 nucleotides read TGTGCCAGCAGCTTAGCAGCGACAGGGGGCGGGGGAGATACGCAGTATTTT. Its translation is CASSLAATGGGGDTQYF.

The chain links TRBV7-3 to TRBJ2-2, with 11 bases identical to TRBD1. After removal of 1 base from V and 6 bases from J, the junction contained 7 bases not matched to a gene. This CDR3 spans 17 amino acids. The germline V gene has CDR1 SGHTA and CDR2 FQGTGA. This chain's CDR3 is CASSLNSWTGGSGELFF. The DNA for the CDR3 is TGTGCCAGCAGCTTAAATTCGTGGACAGGGGGCTCCGGGGAGCTGTTTTTT.

The CDR3 bases are TGTGCCAGCGGACCGCGCTCTGGGGCCAACGTCCTGACTTTC. Its protein product is CASGPRSGANVLTF. The chain uses TRBV2 and TRBJ2-6, with D unresolved. CDR1 SNHLY and CDR2 FYNNEI come from the germline V gene. The CDR3 consists of 14 residues. V gave up 8 bases and J gave up 0 bases, with 8 bases separating them.

J is TRBJ1-2 and V is TRBV28, with D hard to call. V gave up 3 bases and J gave up 6 bases, with 8 bases separating them. CDR3 length equals 12 residues. The V gene's germline CDR1 is MDHEN and CDR2 SYDVKM. CDR3: CASSFGRNGYTF. The DNA for the CDR3 is TGTGCCAGCAGTTTCGGGCGAAATGGCTACACCTTC.

The chain uses TRBV5-4 and TRBJ2-5; TRBD1 might be the D (6 bases). The length of the CDR3 is 14 residues. Germline V gene sequence: CDR1 SGHNT, CDR2 YYREEE (reference sequence). The ends were cut back, 1 base at V and 3 bases at J, with 10 bases in the middle. The CDR3 region has the DNA TGTGCCAGCAGCTTGTGGGACACCGAAGAGACCCAGTACTTC. It codes for CASSLWDTEETQYF.

J is TRBJ2-1 and V is TRBV10-3, with D perhaps matching TRBD1 (5 bases). The germline V and J ends were trimmed by 2 bases and 1 base, with 9 bases remaining between them. The CDR3 is 15 residues long. Germline CDR1 ENHRY, CDR2 SYGVKD. This CDR3 reads CAISEQQASYNEQFF. The CDR3 bases are TGTGCCATCAGTGAGCAACAGGCGTCCTACAATGAGCAGTTCTTC.

The rearrangement joins TRBV30 to TRBJ2-1; tentative D call: TRBD1 (6 bases). Germline V CDR1 and CDR2: GTSNPN, SVGIG (reference sequence). The CDR3 has 16 amino acids. Deletions cut 3 bases from V and 2 bases from J, with 17 bases between. CDR3 sequence: CAWSELRGKTYNEQFF. The CDR3 DNA reads as TGTGCCTGGAGCGAGTTAAGGGGGAAAACCTACAATGAGCAGTTCTTC.

Here the CDR3 DNA reads TGTGCCAGCAGCGACGGACAGTTGGTGGGGACAGATACGCAGTATTTT. Its translation: CASSDGQLVGTDTQYF. The chain employs TRBV5-4 and TRBJ2-3; a possible D gene is TRBD1 (6 bases). Trimming pared 4 bases from V and 3 bases from J, leaving 18 bases between. CDR1 and CDR2 from the germline V gene are SGHNT and YYREEE (reference sequence). This CDR3 comprises 16 residues.

The gene calls are TRBV30 and TRBJ1-4; maybe TRBD1 (5 bases). CDR3 length equals 13 residues. Germline assignment: CDR1 GTSNPN and CDR2 SVGIG (reference sequence). V lost 4 bases to trimming and J lost 4 bases, with 10 bases between them. The CDR3 loop is CAWMGRINEKLFF. The CDR3 DNA is TGTGCCTGGATGGGGCGGATTAATGAAAAACTGTTTTTT.

The CDR3 loop is CASSRGLAGAWDEQFF. The CDR3 DNA is TGTGCCAGCAGTAGGGGACTAGCGGGAGCTTGGGATGAGCAGTTCTTC. The chain uses TRBV2 and TRBJ2-1; 14 nucleotides align to TRBD2. Germline CDR1 is SNHLY and CDR2 is FYNNEI. The length of the CDR3 is 16 residues. J lost 8 bases, V lost 5 bases, and 8 bases had no gene match.

This clone was observed a single time. The chain has TRBV5-1 and TRBJ1-4; 7 nucleotides align to TRBD1. Germline CDR1 and CDR2: SGHRS and YFSETQ. This CDR3 contains 15 residues. Trimming took 1 base from V and 5 from J; bases not matched to a gene: 5. The CDR3 spells CASSLSGTDNEKLFF. CDR3 coding DNA: TGCGCCAGCAGCTTGTCCGGGACAGACAATGAAAAACTGTTTTTT.

This sequence joins TRBV9 and TRBJ2-2; D ambiguous. The CDR3 is 16 amino acids. Germline CDR1 is SGDLS and CDR2 is YYNGEE. Deletions cut 4 bases from V and 3 bases from J, with 16 bases between. CDR3 bases: TGTGCCAGCAGCCCATGGGTCGTTTCAGACACCGGGGAGCTGTTTTTT. Encoded protein: CASSPWVVSDTGELFF. Together with reference TRBV9 and TRBJ2-2, the CDR3 gives the full variable domain: DSGVTQTPKHLITATGQRVTLRCSPRSGDLSVYWYQQSLDQGLQFLIQYYNGEERAKGNILERFSAQQFPDLHSELNLSSLELGDSALYFCASSPWVVSDTGELFFGEGSRLTVL.

Of note for this clone: This may come from a read error, since a much larger clone is one base off. Other DNA sequences within the sample encode an identical CDR3. The chain couples TRBV7-2 to TRBJ2-3; D is unclear. The CDR3 sequence is 14 residues long. The germline gives CDR1 SGHTA, CDR2 FQGNSA. The CDR3 sequence is CASSLSSGTDTQYF. CDR3 sequence (DNA): TGCGCCAGCAGCTTATCCAGCGGCACAGATACGCAGTATTTT.

The rearrangement uses TRBV7-9 and TRBJ1-1; tentatively, D is TRBD1 (5 bases). Germline V lookup: CDR1 SEHNR, CDR2 FQNEAQ (reference sequence). V was trimmed by 5 bases and J by 2 bases, leaving 15 bases between them. CDR3 length: 15 residues. The CDR3 region has the DNA TGTGCCAGCAGCCCTACCTTGGGGGGTAACACTGAAGCTTTCTTT. This codes for CASSPTLGGNTEAFF.

This CDR3 is CASSTMLSDQPQHF. The CDR3 DNA follows: TGTGCCAGCAGCACCATGCTGAGCGATCAGCCCCAGCATTTT. The V call is TRBV5-6, the J call TRBJ1-5; unclear D gene. Germline assignment: CDR1 SGHDT and CDR2 YYEEEE. CDR3 length: 14 amino acids. V lost 4 bases and J lost 5, with 13 bases in between.

This rearrangement joins TRBV9 to TRBJ2-2; 13 nucleotides agree with TRBD2. J lost 6 bases, V lost 2 bases, and 7 bases had no gene match. The CDR3 has 17 residues. CDR1 and CDR2 from the germline V gene are SGDLS and YYNGEE. This CDR3 is CASSVRTSGSWSGELFF. CDR3 nucleotides: TGTGCCAGCAGCGTCCGGACTAGCGGGAGTTGGTCCGGGGAGCTGTTTTTT. The complete variable domain, with remaining parts taken from reference TRBV9 and TRBJ2-2, reads DSGVTQTPKHLITATGQRVTLRCSPRSGDLSVYWYQQSLDQGLQFLIQYYNGEERAKGNILERFSAQQFPDLHSELNLSSLELGDSALYFCASSVRTSGSWSGELFFGEGSRLTVL.

This chain connects TRBV2 to TRBJ1-1; a weak D match, TRBD1 (5 bases). In germline, CDR1 is SNHLY, CDR2 FYNNEI. The CDR3 has 13 amino acids. Trimming took 8 bases from V and 6 from J, leaving 16 bases between them. The CDR3 DNA is TGTGCCAGCTATAACGGATGGGACGCTGAAGCTTTCTTT. Its translation: CASYNGWDAEAFF. Based on the CDR3 plus reference TRBV2 and TRBJ1-1, the full variable domain is EPEVTQTPSHQVTQMGQEVILRCVPISNHLYFYWYRQILGQKVEFLVSFYNNEISEKSEIFDDQFSVERPDGSNFTLKIRSTKLEDSAMYFCASYNGWDAEAFFGQGTRLTVV.